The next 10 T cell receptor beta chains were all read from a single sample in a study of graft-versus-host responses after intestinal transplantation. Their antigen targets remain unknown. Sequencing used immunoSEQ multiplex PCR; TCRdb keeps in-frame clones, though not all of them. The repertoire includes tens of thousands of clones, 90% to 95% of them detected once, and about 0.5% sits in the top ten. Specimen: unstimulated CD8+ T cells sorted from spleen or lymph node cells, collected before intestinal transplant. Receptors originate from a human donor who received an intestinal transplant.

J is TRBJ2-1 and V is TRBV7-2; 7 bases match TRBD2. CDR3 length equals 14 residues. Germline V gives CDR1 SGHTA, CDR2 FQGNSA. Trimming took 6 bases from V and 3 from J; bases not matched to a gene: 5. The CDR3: CASSVGGYYNEQFF. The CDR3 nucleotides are TGTGCCAGCAGTGTGGGGGGGTACTACAATGAGCAGTTCTTC.

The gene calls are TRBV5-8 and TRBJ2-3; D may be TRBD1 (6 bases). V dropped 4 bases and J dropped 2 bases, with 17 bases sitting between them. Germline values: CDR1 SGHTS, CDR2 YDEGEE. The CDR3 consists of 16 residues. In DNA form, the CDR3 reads TGTGCCAGCAGCGGGTACGGGACACACTTCACAGATACGCAGTATTTT. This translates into CASSGYGTHFTDTQYF.

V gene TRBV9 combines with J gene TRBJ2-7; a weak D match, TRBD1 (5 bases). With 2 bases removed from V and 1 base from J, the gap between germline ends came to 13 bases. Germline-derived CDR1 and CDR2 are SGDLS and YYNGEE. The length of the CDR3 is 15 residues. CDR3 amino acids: CASSVQGGFSYEQYF. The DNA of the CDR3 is TGTGCCAGCAGCGTTCAGGGCGGTTTTTCCTACGAGCAGTACTTC. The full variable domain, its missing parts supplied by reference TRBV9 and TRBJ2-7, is DSGVTQTPKHLITATGQRVTLRCSPRSGDLSVYWYQQSLDQGLQFLIQYYNGEERAKGNILERFSAQQFPDLHSELNLSSLELGDSALYFCASSVQGGFSYEQYFGPGTRLTVT.

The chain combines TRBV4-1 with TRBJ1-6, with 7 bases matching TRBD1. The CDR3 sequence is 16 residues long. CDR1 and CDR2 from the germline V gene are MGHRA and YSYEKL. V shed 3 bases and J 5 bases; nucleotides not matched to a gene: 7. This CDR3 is CASSQDSGTDNSPLHF. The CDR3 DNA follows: TGCGCCAGCAGCCAGGACTCCGGGACAGATAATTCACCCCTCCACTTT.

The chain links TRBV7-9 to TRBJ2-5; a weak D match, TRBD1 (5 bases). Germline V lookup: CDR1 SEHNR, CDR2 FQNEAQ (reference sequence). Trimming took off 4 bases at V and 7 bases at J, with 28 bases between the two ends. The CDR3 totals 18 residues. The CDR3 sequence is CASSSKRIWTILWGTQYF. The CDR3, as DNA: TGTGCCAGCAGCTCAAAAAGAATCTGGACAATATTATGGGGGACCCAGTACTTC.

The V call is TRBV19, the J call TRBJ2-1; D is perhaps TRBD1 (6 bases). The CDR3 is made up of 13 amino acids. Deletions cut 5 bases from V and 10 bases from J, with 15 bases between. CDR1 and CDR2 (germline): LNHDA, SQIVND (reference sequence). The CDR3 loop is CASSWTGGGEQFF. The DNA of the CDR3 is TGTGCCAGTAGTTGGACCGGTGGGGGCGAGCAGTTCTTC.

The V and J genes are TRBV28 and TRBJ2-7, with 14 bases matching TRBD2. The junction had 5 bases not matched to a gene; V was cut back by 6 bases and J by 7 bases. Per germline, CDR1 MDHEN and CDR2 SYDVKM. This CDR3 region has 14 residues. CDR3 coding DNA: TGTGCCAGCAGCCCGGGACTAGCGGGAGAGGAGCAGTACTTC. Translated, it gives CASSPGLAGEEQYF.

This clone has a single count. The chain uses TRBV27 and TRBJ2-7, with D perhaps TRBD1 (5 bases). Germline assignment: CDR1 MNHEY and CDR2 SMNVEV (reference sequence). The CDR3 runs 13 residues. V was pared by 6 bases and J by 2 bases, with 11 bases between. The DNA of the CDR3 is TGTGCCAGCAGCTTGACAGACACCTACGAGCAGTACTTC. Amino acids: CASSLTDTYEQYF.

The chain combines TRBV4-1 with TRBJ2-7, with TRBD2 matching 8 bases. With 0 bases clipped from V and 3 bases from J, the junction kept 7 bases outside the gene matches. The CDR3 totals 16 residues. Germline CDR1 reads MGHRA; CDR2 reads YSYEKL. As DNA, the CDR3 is TGCGCCAGCAGCCAAGATCGTCGGGAGGGCAACTACGAGCAGTACTTC. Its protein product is CASSQDRREGNYEQYF.

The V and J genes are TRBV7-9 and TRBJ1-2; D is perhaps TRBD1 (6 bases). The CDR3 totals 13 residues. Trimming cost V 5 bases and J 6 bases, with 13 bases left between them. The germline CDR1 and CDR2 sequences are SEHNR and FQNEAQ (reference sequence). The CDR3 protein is CASSQDRTNGYTF. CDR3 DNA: TGTGCCAGCAGCCAAGACAGGACCAATGGCTACACCTTC.